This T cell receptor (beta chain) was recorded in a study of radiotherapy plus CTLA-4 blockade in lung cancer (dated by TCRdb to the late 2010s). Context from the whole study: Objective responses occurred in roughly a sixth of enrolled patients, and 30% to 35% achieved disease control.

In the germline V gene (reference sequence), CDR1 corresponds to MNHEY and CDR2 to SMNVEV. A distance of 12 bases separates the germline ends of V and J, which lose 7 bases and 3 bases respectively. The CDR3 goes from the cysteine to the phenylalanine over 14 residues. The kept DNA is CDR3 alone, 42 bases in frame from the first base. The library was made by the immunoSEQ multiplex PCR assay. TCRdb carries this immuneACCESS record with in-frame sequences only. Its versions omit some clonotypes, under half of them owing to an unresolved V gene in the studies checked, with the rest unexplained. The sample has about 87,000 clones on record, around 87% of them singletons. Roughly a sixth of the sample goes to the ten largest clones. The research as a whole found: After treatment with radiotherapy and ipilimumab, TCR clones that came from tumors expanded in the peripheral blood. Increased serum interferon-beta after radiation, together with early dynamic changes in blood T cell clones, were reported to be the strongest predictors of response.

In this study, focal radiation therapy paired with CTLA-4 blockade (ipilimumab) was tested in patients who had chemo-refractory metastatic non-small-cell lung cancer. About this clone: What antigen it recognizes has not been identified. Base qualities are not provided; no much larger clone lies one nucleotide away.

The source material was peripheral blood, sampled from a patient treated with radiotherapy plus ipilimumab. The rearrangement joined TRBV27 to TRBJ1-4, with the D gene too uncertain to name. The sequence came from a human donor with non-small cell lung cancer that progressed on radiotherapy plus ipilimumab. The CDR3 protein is CASNREGPNEKLFF. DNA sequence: TGTGCCAGCAATCGGGAAGGACCTAATGAAAAACTGTTTTTT.